The clone carrying this T cell receptor (beta chain) was detected ten times or more. Its antigen remains unidentified. Time point in this sample: sample taken at primary tumor resection. No cell sorting; template was whole RNA from tumor, lung tissue or PBMC. These data originate in a study of spatial heterogeneity in lung cancer. As for the study in general: The study found that TCR transcript counts in tumor regions correlated strongly with a matched bulk RNA-seq T cell module score. Study results and caveats: Mutation counts in tumors were tracked by counts of expanded intratumoral alpha and beta TCRs.

This CDR3 comprises 15 residues. V was shortened by 2 bases and J by 7 bases, with 14 bases between the two germline ends. TCRdb re-called the 5' RACE reads through MiXCR, storing one row per CDR3 protein. The repertoire has about 10,000 distinct CDR3 sequences, roughly 6% of them found once; the top ten carry roughly a tenth. This sequence was found in a male donor with early-stage non-small cell lung cancer. Sequencing used lung tumor tissue, obtained at surgery. This chain links TRBV12-3 or TRBV12-4 with TRBJ1-4; D perhaps matches TRBD1 (5 bases). This chain's CDR3 is CASSLSGTTLEKLFF. CDR3 bases: TGTGCCAGCAGTTTATCCGGGACGACCCTTGAAAAACTGTTTTTT.